A single sample gave rise to the 8 T cell receptor beta chains below, sequenced in a study of a mutant IDH1 vaccine in newly diagnosed glioma. TCRdb keeps only in-frame clones here, not all; method: immunoSEQ multiplex PCR. The data show 45,000 to 70,000 clones, with 91% seen just once and 2.6% held by the top ten. Time point described: baseline, week 1 (first vaccination visit). As for treatment: pre-vaccination baseline after standard-of-care therapy. The sample here was PBMCs, taken from a glioma patient treated with radiotherapy, temozolomide or both. Receptors originate from a middle-aged man with glioma.

The J gene is TRBJ1-3, the V gene TRBV30; TRBD1 agrees at 8 bases. Germline V gene lookup returns CDR1 GTSNPN and CDR2 SVGIG (reference sequence). CDR3 length equals 16 residues. Trimming cost V 4 bases and J 2 bases; bases outside gene matches: 10. CDR3 sequence: CAWNTPGGAAGNTIYF. CDR3 in DNA: TGTGCCTGGAACACACCAGGGGGCGCAGCTGGAAACACCATATATTTT.

The chain employs TRBV19 and TRBJ1-6; D is ambiguous. This CDR3 is 13 amino acids long. Germline CDR1 LNHDA, CDR2 SQIVND (reference sequence). V gave up 6 bases and J gave up 9 bases, with 12 bases separating them. The CDR3 reads CASRGSVTSPLHF. Here the CDR3 DNA reads TGTGCCAGTAGGGGATCGGTTACTTCACCCCTCCACTTT.

The chain recombines TRBV5-5 with TRBJ2-5; D is possibly TRBD1 (5 bases). CDR1 and CDR2 (germline): SGHKS, YYEKEE (reference sequence). The V gene lost 3 bases and the J gene lost 5 bases, with 14 bases spanning the gap. The CDR3 runs 14 residues. This CDR3 is CASSSLMGHETQYF. In nucleotides, the CDR3 is TGTGCCAGCAGCTCCCTTATGGGGCATGAGACCCAGTACTTC. Full variable domain (missing parts from reference TRBV5-5 and TRBJ2-5): DAGVTQSPTHLIKTRGQQVTLRCSPISGHKSVSWYQQVLGQGPQFIFQYYEKEERGRGNFPDRFSARQFPNYSSELNVNALLLGDSALYLCASSSLMGHETQYFGPGTRLLVL.

The chain links TRBV29-1 to TRBJ2-7, with D perhaps matching TRBD1 (6 bases). The V end was cut by 7 bases, the J end by 2 bases, with 15 bases between. CDR3 size: 13 residues. The V gene's germline CDR1 is SQVTM and CDR2 ANQGSEA. The CDR3 DNA sequence: TGCAGCGCTATCGCAGGGACAACCTACGAGCAGTACTTC. It encodes CSAIAGTTYEQYF.

The chain joins TRBV19 to TRBJ1-5; no clear D. Per the germline V gene, CDR1 is LNHDA and CDR2 is SQIVND (reference sequence). Trimming removed 3 bases at V and 2 bases at J, with 8 bases between. This CDR3 contains 14 residues. The CDR3 nucleotides read TGTGCCAGTAGTATGCTACGAGGCAATCAGCCCCAGCATTTT. Translating it yields CASSMLRGNQPQHF.

This clone came up once. CDR3 nucleotide sequence: TGTGCCTGGAGTGTCCTCTGGGGGGGAGGGATGAACACTGAAGCTTTCTTT. It is translated as CAWSVLWGGGMNTEAFF. The chain recombines TRBV30 with TRBJ1-1; D perhaps matches TRBD1 (5 bases). V lost 0 bases, J lost 0 bases, and 17 bases lay in between. The germline CDR1 and CDR2 sequences are GTSNPN and SVGIG (reference sequence). The CDR3 runs to 17 residues.

The chain uses TRBV19 and TRBJ2-5, with D maybe TRBD2 (6 bases). With 4 bases removed from V and 5 bases from J, the gap between germline ends came to 17 bases. Germline V gives CDR1 LNHDA, CDR2 SQIVND (reference sequence). CDR3 size: 15 residues. Here the CDR3 DNA reads TGTGCCAGTAGTACCCCCTCCGGAGGGCGGGAGACCCAGTACTTC. Translated, it gives CASSTPSGGRETQYF. Filled out from reference TRBV19 and TRBJ2-5, the complete variable domain reads DGGITQSPKYLFRKEGQNVTLSCEQNLNHDAMYWYRQDPGQGLRLIYYSQIVNDFQKGDIAEGYSVSREKKESFPLTVTSAQKNPTAFYLCASSTPSGGRETQYFGPGTRLLVL.

V usage is TRBV7-9 and J usage is TRBJ2-7, with D tentatively TRBD1 (6 bases). The germline gives CDR1 SEHNR, CDR2 FQNEAQ (reference sequence). V gave up 2 bases and J gave up 1 base, with 9 bases separating them. The CDR3 extends over 14 amino acids. The CDR3 reads CASSLIGQSYEQYF. As DNA, the CDR3 is TGTGCCAGCAGCTTAATAGGACAGTCCTACGAGCAGTACTTC.